Here is one T cell receptor (beta chain) with its context. Its antigen is not identified. This sample was included in a study of response to subunit inactivated influenza vaccine. Regarding the study as a whole: Authors suggested few new T cells are recruited by each seasonal influenza vaccination.

TCRdb called the RT-PCR reads again in MiXCR, with one record for every CDR3 protein. The sample carries hundreds of thousands of distinct CDR3 sequences, roughly 25% recorded once. The germline V gene has CDR1 PRHDT and CDR2 FYEKMQ (reference sequence). Trimming removed 0 bases at V and 6 bases at J, with 8 bases between. This CDR3 comprises 14 residues. The input for sequencing was CD4+ T cells sorted from PBMCs, taken around 5 days after vaccination. The V and J genes are TRBV13 and TRBJ2-2, with D tentatively TRBD2 (6 bases). The receptor comes from a man aged 50 to 59 who received an inactivated influenza vaccine. CDR3 bases: TGTGCCAGCAGCTTAGGACAGCGGGCCGGGGAGCTGTTTTTT. Protein product: CASSLGQRAGELFF.